These T cell receptor beta chains were read from a single sample in a study of metastatic and nonmetastatic thyroid tumors. TCRdb reanalyzed the PCR reads with MiXCR. The data show approximately 14,000 clones, around 32% seen once. Sequenced material: tumor tissue. All receptors derive from a male donor with papillary thyroid cancer or a benign thyroid nodule (not recorded which). Some clones in this sample may be carry-over from other donors' samples. Both conserved end residues are part of each CDR3. Each record gives: V gene, J gene, CDR3 length, clone size, CDR3 protein. A clone size is listed for some rows: how often the clone was seen (once, few, many), or a class if it is expanded.

TRBV6-5	TRBJ1-6	15	few	CASSYEEGSSSPLHF
TRBV3-1	TRBJ2-2	14	many	CASSQAAWGGELFF
TRBV5-1	TRBJ1-2	12	NA	CASSLGVVGYTF
TRBV10-3	TRBJ1-4	15	many	CAISEPGQGNEKLFF
TRBV6-1	TRBJ1-2	14	many	CASSVLQIPYGYTF
TRBV6-1	TRBJ1-6	14	many	CASSEQQGASPLHF
TRBV7-7	TRBJ2-5	15	many	CASSLGTGGQETQYF
TRBV28	TRBJ1-6	14	many	CASSRGQGNSPLHF
TRBV20-1	TRBJ2-3	12	NA	CSAYGQRDTQYF
TRBV19	TRBJ2-5	16	NA	CASSIGDRPPQETQYF
TRBV6-1	TRBJ2-7	17	few	CASIYIQVRLATDEQYF
TRBV4-3	TRBJ2-7	16	few	CASSQDLGGMVYEQYF
TRBV20-1	TRBJ2-1	14	once	CSARTLMVYNEQVF